This T cell receptor beta chain is from a study of OX40 agonist ivuxolimab in advanced cancers. Study-level information: Three dose-escalation patients had partial responses: one with hepatocellular carcinoma and two with cutaneous melanoma. Findings and caveats of the study: Patients with a partial response at 0.1-3.0 mg/kg had among the lowest clonal expansion. A proportion of nonresponders additionally exhibited low normalized T-cell clonal expansion. Blood T cells, both CD4+ and CD8+, expanded clonally by week 6 at 0.1 to 3.0 mg/kg.

Method: immunoSEQ multiplex PCR; TCRdb's copy keeps in-frame clones and lacks some. The sample shows more than 45,000 clones, 94% of them seen only once. CDR3 length: 18 residues. This clone was recorded only once. Its antigen remains unknown. The TCR originated in an adult with an advanced solid tumor such as melanoma, head and neck, liver or kidney cancer. The J gene is TRBJ2-2, the V gene TRBV12-1; TRBD2 is the table's D call, not checked against the DNA. TRBV12-1 is given as a pseudogene. The sequencing here drew on CD4+ or CD8+ T cells sorted from blood, taken in a trial of the OX40 agonist ivuxolimab. CDR3 in amino acids: CASSFELLGGSDTGELFF. In nucleotides, the CDR3 is TGTGCCAGCAGCTTTGAACTCCTGGGGGGGTCGGACACCGGGGAGCTGTTTTTT.